The 25 T cell receptor beta chains given below trace back to one sample, sequenced in a study of blood T cell repertoires in COVID-19 (dated by TCRdb to between 2020 and 2021). The library was made by the immunoSEQ multiplex PCR assay. TCRdb re-hosts the immuneACCESS table, in-frame sequences only. Its copies lack some clones; in the studies checked, an unresolved V gene accounts for under half of them, and the cause for the rest is not known. Counted in this sample were under 200,000 clones; 90% of them appeared once. Of the sample, 0.53% is held by the ten largest clones. What was sequenced was peripheral blood. All receptors come from a man aged 50-59 years with acute or convalescent COVID-19.

This clone was observed a single time. The V and J genes are TRBV11-2 and TRBJ1-1, with a possible D match to TRBD1 (5 bases). V lost 0 bases and J 8 bases, leaving 16 bases between the germline ends. Germline lookup yields CDR1 SGHAT and CDR2 FQNNGV. This CDR3 contains 15 residues. The CDR3 protein is CASSLESGVATEAFF. Here the CDR3 DNA reads TGTGCCAGCAGCTTAGAATCGGGGGTTGCCACGGAAGCTTTCTTT. Full variable domain (missing parts from reference TRBV11-2 and TRBJ1-1): EAGVAQSPRYKIIEKRQSVAFWCNPISGHATLYWYQQILGQGPKLLIQFQNNGVVDDSQLPKDRFSAERLKGVDSTLKIQPAKLEDSAVYLCASSLESGVATEAFFGQGTRLTVV.

The table lists this clone with a few counts. The chain carries TRBV3-1 (or the pseudogene TRBV3-2) and TRBJ1-5; TRBD1 matches at 10 bases. CDR1 LGHDT and CDR2 YNNKEL come from the germline V gene (reference sequence). Trimming at V came to 6 bases and at J to 2 bases, leaving 4 bases not matched to a gene. The CDR3 length is 15 residues. This CDR3 is CASSSGQGGNQPQHF. The CDR3, as DNA: TGTGCCAGCAGTTCAGGACAGGGGGGCAATCAGCCCCAGCATTTT.

The gene calls are TRBV12-3 or TRBV12-4 and TRBJ1-2; a possible D gene is TRBD1 (5 bases). V was clipped by 7 bases and J by 7 bases, with 13 bases between them. The CDR3 has 12 residues. This CDR3 reads CASTPGGAGYTF. CDR3 bases: TGTGCCAGCACCCCAGGTGGGGCTGGCTACACCTTC.

This CDR3 reads CASSRDARDTQYF. CDR3 DNA: TGTGCCAGCAGTCGGGATGCGCGGGATACGCAGTATTTT. The J gene is TRBJ2-3, the V gene TRBV28; D may be TRBD2 (5 bases). The CDR3 spans 13 residues. Germline assignment: CDR1 MDHEN and CDR2 SYDVKM. V was clipped by 5 bases and J by 6 bases, with 12 bases between them.

This rearrangement joins TRBV2 to TRBJ1-2; D unresolved. Germline V gene data show CDR1 as SNHLY and CDR2 as FYNNEI. This CDR3 has 11 amino acids. The V gene lost 7 bases and the J gene lost 0 bases, with 3 bases spanning the gap. This chain's CDR3 is CASTANYGYTF. CDR3 in DNA: TGTGCCAGCACCGCTAACTATGGCTACACCTTC.

The V gene is TRBV5-4, the J gene TRBJ2-5; 7 bases line up with TRBD1. Germline assignment: CDR1 SGHNT and CDR2 YYREEE (reference sequence). The CDR3 loop spans 14 amino acids. Trimming cost V 5 bases and J 1 base; bases outside gene matches: 5. As DNA, the CDR3 is TGTGCCAGCAGAAGACAGGGCGGCCAAGAGACCCAGTACTTC. This sequence encodes CASRRQGGQETQYF.

The chain is built from TRBV7-2 and TRBJ1-3; D is uncertain. Trimming took 5 bases from V and 0 from J, leaving 11 bases between them. Germline lookup yields CDR1 SGHTA and CDR2 FQGNSA. CDR3 size: 15 residues. Here the CDR3 reads CASSPDMSSGNTIYF. The CDR3 nucleotides are TGTGCCAGCAGCCCCGACATGAGCTCTGGAAACACCATATATTTT. The whole variable domain, filled in from reference TRBV7-2 and TRBJ1-3, reads GAGVSQSPSNKVTEKGKDVELRCDPISGHTALYWYRQSLGQGLEFLIYFQGNSAPDKSGLPSDRFSAERTGGSVSTLTIQRTQQEDSAVYLCASSPDMSSGNTIYFGEGSWLTVV.

V and J are TRBV5-4 and TRBJ1-4; D not certain. Germline V CDR1 and CDR2: SGHNT, YYREEE (reference sequence). The CDR3 contains 15 residues. Trimming removed 4 bases from V and 0 bases from J, with 10 bases in between. CDR3 protein: CASSPSHATNEKLFF. CDR3 in DNA: TGTGCCAGCAGCCCATCACATGCAACTAATGAAAAACTGTTTTTT.

The chain is built from TRBV10-3 and TRBJ2-1; 7 bases align to TRBD1. Germline CDR1 and CDR2: ENHRY and SYGVKD. V lost 0 bases to trimming and J lost 8 bases; unmatched junction nucleotides: 10. The CDR3 totals 16 residues. CDR3 protein: CAISESQGSFSHEQFF. CDR3 nucleotides: TGTGCCATCAGTGAGTCACAGGGGTCCTTCTCCCATGAGCAGTTCTTC.

This chain joins TRBV7-2 and TRBJ2-1, with a possible D match to TRBD2 (6 bases). Germline V gene lookup returns CDR1 SGHTA and CDR2 FQGNSA. CDR3 length equals 15 residues. Trimming took off 1 base at V and 9 bases at J, with 16 bases between the two ends. For the CDR3, the DNA is TGTGCCAGCAGCTTAGGACCTTCGGCGGGACTTGAGCAGTTCTTC. Protein: CASSLGPSAGLEQFF.

The rearrangement links TRBV4-1 to TRBJ2-1; D remains ambiguous. The CDR3 is 14 amino acids. The ends were cut back, 0 bases at V and 8 bases at J, with 11 bases in the middle. The V gene's germline CDR1 is MGHRA and CDR2 YSYEKL. The CDR3 sequence: CASSQELESDEQFF. The CDR3 DNA is TGCGCCAGCAGCCAAGAGTTGGAGTCAGATGAGCAGTTCTTC.

This clone showed up just once. V is TRBV19 and J is TRBJ2-3, with TRBD2 matching over 9 bases. V was clipped by 3 bases and J by 1 base; unmatched bases: 2. CDR3 length: 15 residues. Germline V gene data show CDR1 as LNHDA and CDR2 as SQIVND (reference sequence). The DNA of the CDR3 is TGTGCCAGTAGTATCCTAGCGGGGCGCACAGATACGCAGTATTTT. Translation gives CASSILAGRTDTQYF.

CDR3 coding DNA: TGTGCCAGCAGTGAAGCCTGGACACTCGACGAGCAGTACTTC. Protein product: CASSEAWTLDEQYF. The gene calls are TRBV6-1 and TRBJ2-7; D perhaps matches TRBD1 (5 bases). V dropped 0 bases and J dropped 5 bases, with 11 bases sitting between them. Per the germline V gene, CDR1 is MNHNS and CDR2 is SASEGT. CDR3 size: 14 residues.

The chain carries TRBV6-2 or TRBV6-3 and TRBJ2-7, with D perhaps matching TRBD1 (6 bases). The V gene's germline CDR1 is MNHEY and CDR2 SVGEGT. V was cut by 2 bases and J by 0 bases, with 14 bases left in between. This CDR3 has 16 residues. The CDR3 spells CASSYTTGTSSYEQYV. Written as DNA, the CDR3 is TGTGCCAGCAGTTACACCACAGGGACCAGCTCCTACGAGCAGTACGTC.

The genes are TRBV6-6 and TRBJ1-6; tentatively, D is TRBD1 (6 bases). This CDR3 contains 16 residues. V shed 10 bases and J shed 3 bases, with 19 bases lying between them. The germline CDR1 and CDR2 sequences are MNHNY and SVGAGI (reference sequence). The CDR3 protein is CATLGGGGSYNSPLHF. The CDR3 DNA is TGTGCCACGTTGGGCGGCGGGGGCAGCTATAATTCACCCCTCCACTTT.

This clone was seen just once. The gene calls are TRBV28 and TRBJ2-7; D may be TRBD2 (7 bases). This CDR3 region has 14 residues. CDR1 MDHEN and CDR2 SYDVKM come from the germline V gene. V was trimmed by 5 bases and J by 0 bases, leaving 11 bases between them. The chain's CDR3 is CASSPAGASYEQYF. The DNA of the CDR3 is TGTGCCAGCAGTCCGGCGGGGGCCTCCTACGAGCAGTACTTC.

The chain couples TRBV4-1 to TRBJ2-2, with a weak D call TRBD1 (5 bases). Germline assignment: CDR1 MGHRA and CDR2 YSYEKL. This CDR3 has 13 residues. Trimming removed 4 bases at V and 6 bases at J, with 9 bases between. CDR3 DNA: TGCGCCAGCAGCCCCAGGGTCGCCGGGGAGCTGTTTTTT. This translates into CASSPRVAGELFF.

This chain uses TRBV6-5 with TRBJ2-5, with D maybe TRBD2 (5 bases). The CDR3 is 16 residues long. From germline, CDR1 is MNHEY and CDR2 SVGAGI. The V end was cut by 4 bases, the J end by 4 bases, with 19 bases between. The CDR3 region has the DNA TGTGCCAGCAGTTTCTCGTACGGAGGTGGCCGAGAGACCCAGTACTTC. Encoded protein: CASSFSYGGGRETQYF.

About this clone itself: At one end, the junction sequence differs from germline, possibly due to a read error. CDR3 DNA sequence: TGTGCCGCCAGGAGGGGGCAAACCGGGGAGCTGTTTTTT. Encoded protein: CAARRGQTGELFF. The chain uses TRBV15 and TRBJ2-2; D may be TRBD1 (7 bases). Germline CDR1 LNHNV, CDR2 YYDKDF (reference sequence). The CDR3 runs to 13 residues.

The genes are TRBV2 and TRBJ1-3; 7 bases fit TRBD1. The junction had 5 bases not matched to a gene; V was cut back by 8 bases and J by 4 bases. CDR1 SNHLY and CDR2 FYNNEI come from the germline V gene. The CDR3 runs 13 residues. This CDR3 is CASLRDRGNTIYF. The DNA for the CDR3 is TGTGCCAGCTTACGGGACAGAGGAAACACCATATATTTT.

The chain has TRBV9 and TRBJ1-3, with 7 bases aligning to TRBD1. After removal of 0 bases from V and 1 base from J, the junction contained 4 bases not matched to a gene. This CDR3 has 16 amino acids. CDR1 SGDLS and CDR2 YYNGEE come from the germline V gene. CDR3 residues: CASSVEAQGSGNTIYF. CDR3 sequence (DNA): TGTGCCAGCAGCGTAGAGGCACAGGGGTCTGGAAACACCATATATTTT.

The genes are TRBV28 and TRBJ2-2; 8 bases are shared with TRBD2. CDR1 and CDR2 from the germline V gene are MDHEN and SYDVKM. The junction had 3 bases not matched to a gene; V was cut back by 6 bases and J by 3 bases. CDR3 length equals 14 residues. The CDR3, as DNA: TGTGCCAGCAGGGAGCGGGGGTACACCGGGGAGCTGTTTTTT. Translating it yields CASRERGYTGELFF.

V gene TRBV20-1 combines with J gene TRBJ2-1; tentatively, D is TRBD2 (5 bases). Between the trimmed V and J ends, which lost 4 bases and 13 bases, there was a span of 11 bases. CDR1 is DFQATT, CDR2 SNEGSKA, per germline (reference sequence). CDR3 length: 10 residues. The CDR3 DNA follows: TGCAGTGCTACGTTACGGGGTCAGTTCTTC. Translated, it gives CSATLRGQFF.

The genes are TRBV11-3 and TRBJ2-1, with 15 bases identical to TRBD2. This CDR3 is built from 15 residues. In germline, CDR1 is SGHNT, CDR2 YENEEA. V gave up 4 bases and J gave up 9 bases; unmatched junction bases: 4. DNA of the CDR3: TGTGCCAGCAGCTCAGGACTAGCGGGAGGGTTTGAGCAGTTCTTC. It specifies CASSSGLAGGFEQFF.

The chain combines TRBV19 with TRBJ1-2; 9 bases match TRBD1. The CDR3 contains 14 residues. V was pared by 5 bases and J by 6 bases, with 7 bases of the junction left unmatched. Germline CDR1 reads LNHDA; CDR2 reads SQIVND (reference sequence). As DNA, the CDR3 is TGTGCCAGTAGTTATCGCGACAGGGGGAATGGCTACACCTTC. This encodes CASSYRDRGNGYTF.